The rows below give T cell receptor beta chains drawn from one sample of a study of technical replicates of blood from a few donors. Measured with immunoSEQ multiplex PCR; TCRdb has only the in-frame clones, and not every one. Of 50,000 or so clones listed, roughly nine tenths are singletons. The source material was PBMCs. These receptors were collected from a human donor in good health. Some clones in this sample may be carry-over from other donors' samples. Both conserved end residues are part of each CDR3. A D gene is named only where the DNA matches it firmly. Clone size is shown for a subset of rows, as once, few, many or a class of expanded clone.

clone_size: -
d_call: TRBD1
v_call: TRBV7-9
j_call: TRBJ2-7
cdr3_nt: TGTGCCAGCAGCTTCGGGACAGGGGACTACGAGCAGTACTTC
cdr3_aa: CASSFGTGDYEQYF

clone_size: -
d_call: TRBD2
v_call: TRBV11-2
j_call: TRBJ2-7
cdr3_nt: TGTGCCAGCAGCTTACTAGCGGCCCTAGTTAAGCAGTACTTC
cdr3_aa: CASSLLAALVKQYF

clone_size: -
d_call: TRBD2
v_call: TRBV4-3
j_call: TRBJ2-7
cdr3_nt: TGCGCCAGCAGCCGGCTAGCGGGGGAAACCTACGAGCAGTACTTC
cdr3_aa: CASSRLAGETYEQYF

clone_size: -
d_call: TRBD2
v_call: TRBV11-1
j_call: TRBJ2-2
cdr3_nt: TGTGCCAGCAGCCCCCGACAGCGGGGATACACCGGGGAGCTGTTTTTT
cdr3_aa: CASSPRQRGYTGELFF

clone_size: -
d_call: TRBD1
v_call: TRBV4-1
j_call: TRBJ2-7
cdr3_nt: TGCGCCAGCAGCCAAGATCCGGGGACAGATTACGAGCAGTACTTC
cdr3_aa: CASSQDPGTDYEQYF

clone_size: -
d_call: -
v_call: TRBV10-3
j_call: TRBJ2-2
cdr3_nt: TGTGCCATCAGTGAAGTCGAAAAAGTAGCGGCCGTTGGGGAGCTGTTTTTT
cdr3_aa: CAISEVEKVAAVGELFF

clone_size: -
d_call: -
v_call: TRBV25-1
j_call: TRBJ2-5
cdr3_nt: TGTGCCAGCTCCCCGCGAGAGGCTTCTGACCAAGAGACCCAGTACTTC
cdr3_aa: CASSPREASDQETQYF

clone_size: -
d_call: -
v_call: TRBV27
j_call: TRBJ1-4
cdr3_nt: TGTGCCAGCAGTACCCGGGGAGGGGTGAGTGAAAAACTGTTTTTT
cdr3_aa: CASSTRGGVSEKLFF

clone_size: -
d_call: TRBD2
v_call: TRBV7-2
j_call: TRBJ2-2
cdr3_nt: TGTGCCAGCAGCTTCAAGCGGGGGGGAACCGGGGAGCTGTTTTTT
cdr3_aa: CASSFKRGGTGELFF

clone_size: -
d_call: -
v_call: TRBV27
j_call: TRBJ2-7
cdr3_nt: TGTGCCAGCAGTAGACGGGTGGCCTACGAGCAGTACTTC
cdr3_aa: CASSRRVAYEQYF

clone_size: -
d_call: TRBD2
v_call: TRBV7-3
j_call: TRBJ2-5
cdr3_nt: TGTGCCAGCAGCTTAAGCGGGGGTCCAGGGGAGACCCAGTACTTC
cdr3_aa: CASSLSGGPGETQYF

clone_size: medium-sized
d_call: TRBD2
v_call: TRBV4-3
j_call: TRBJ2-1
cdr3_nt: TGCGCCAGCAGCCAGACTAGCGGGGCCTACAATGAGCAGTTCTTC
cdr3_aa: CASSQTSGAYNEQFF

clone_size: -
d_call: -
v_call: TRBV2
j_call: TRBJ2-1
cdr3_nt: TGTGCCAGCAGTGAAGCGCTGGGGAGCTCCTACAATGAGCAGTTCTTC
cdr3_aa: CASSEALGSSYNEQFF

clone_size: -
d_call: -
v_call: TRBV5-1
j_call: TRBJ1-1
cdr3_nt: TGCGCCAGCAGCTCCCGGGACATCCGTAACACTGAAGCTTTCTTT
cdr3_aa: CASSSRDIRNTEAFF

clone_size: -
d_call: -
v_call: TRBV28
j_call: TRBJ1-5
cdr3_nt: TGTGCCAGCATCCCTCGGGGGAATCAGCCCCAGCATTTT
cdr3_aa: CASIPRGNQPQHF

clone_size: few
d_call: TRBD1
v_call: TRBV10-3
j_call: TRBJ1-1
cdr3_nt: TGTGCCATCAGCTCCGAGGCAGGGGGGAGGACTGAAGCTTTCTTT
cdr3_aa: CAISSEAGGRTEAFF

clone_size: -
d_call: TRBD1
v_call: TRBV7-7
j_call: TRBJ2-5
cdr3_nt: TGTGCCAGCAGCCAAACAGGGGTGAAAGAGACCCAGTACTTC
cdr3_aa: CASSQTGVKETQYF

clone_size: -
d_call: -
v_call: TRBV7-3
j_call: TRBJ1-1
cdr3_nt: TGTGCCAGCAGTAAGGAGGGGAACACTGAAGCTTTCTTT
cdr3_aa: CASSKEGNTEAFF

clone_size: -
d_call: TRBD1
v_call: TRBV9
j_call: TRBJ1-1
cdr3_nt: TGTGCCAGCAGCGGATCCGGGACAGCGAACACTGAAGCTTTCTTT
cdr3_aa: CASSGSGTANTEAFF

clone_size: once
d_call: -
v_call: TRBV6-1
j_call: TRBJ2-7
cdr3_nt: TGTGCCAGCAGTGATGAGGGCCCCTCCTACGAGCAGTACTTC
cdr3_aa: CASSDEGPSYEQYF

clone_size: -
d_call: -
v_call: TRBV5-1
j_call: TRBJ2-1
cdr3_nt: TGCGCCAGCAGCGGGGACATGGGAGCCTACAGTGAGCAGTTCTTC
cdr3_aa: CASSGDMGAYSEQFF

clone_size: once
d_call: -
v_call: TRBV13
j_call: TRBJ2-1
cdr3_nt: TGTGCCAGCAGCTTTGCGCCCCGGGAGAGAAATGAGCAGTTCTTC
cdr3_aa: CASSFAPRERNEQFF

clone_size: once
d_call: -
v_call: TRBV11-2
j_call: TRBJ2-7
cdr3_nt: TGTGCCAGCAGCTTAGATCCTAGCAGGTACGAGCAGTACTTC
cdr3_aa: CASSLDPSRYEQYF

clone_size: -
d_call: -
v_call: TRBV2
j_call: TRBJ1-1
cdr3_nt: TGTGCCAGCAGTGGAAGAGGAAGAACTGAAGCTTTCTTT
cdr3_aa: CASSGRGRTEAFF

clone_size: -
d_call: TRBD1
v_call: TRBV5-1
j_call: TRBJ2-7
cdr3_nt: TGCGCCAGCAGCCGGACAGGGGCAGAAACGTACGAGCAGTACTTC
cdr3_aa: CASSRTGAETYEQYF

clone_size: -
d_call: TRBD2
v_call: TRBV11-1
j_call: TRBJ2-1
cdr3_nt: TGTGCCAGCCTTAGCGGGAGCTCCTACAATGAGCAGTTCTTC
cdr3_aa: CASLSGSSYNEQFF

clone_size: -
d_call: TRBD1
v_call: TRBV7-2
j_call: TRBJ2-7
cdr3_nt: TGTGCCAGCAGCTGGGGACAGCTAGTCCCGCAGTACTTC
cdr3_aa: CASSWGQLVPQYF

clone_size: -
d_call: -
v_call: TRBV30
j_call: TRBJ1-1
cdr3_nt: TGTGCCTGGAGTGGGCAGGGGAAGACTGAAGCTTTCTTT
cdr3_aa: CAWSGQGKTEAFF

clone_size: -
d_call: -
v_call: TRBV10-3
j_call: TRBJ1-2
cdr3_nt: TGTGCCATCAGTGCAGGGCTAAGTAACTATGGCTACACCTTC
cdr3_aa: CAISAGLSNYGYTF

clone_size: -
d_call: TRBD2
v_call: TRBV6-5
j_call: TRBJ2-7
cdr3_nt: TGTGCCAGCAGTTACTCGAATCTAGCGGGAGCTTACGAGCAGTACTTC
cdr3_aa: CASSYSNLAGAYEQYF

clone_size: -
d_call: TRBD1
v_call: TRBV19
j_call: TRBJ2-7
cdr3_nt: TGTGCCAGTACCCCCGCCGGGACAGGGGCCAGCGAGCAGTACTTC
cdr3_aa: CASTPAGTGASEQYF

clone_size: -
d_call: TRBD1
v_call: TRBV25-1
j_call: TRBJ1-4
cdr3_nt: TGTGCCAGCAGTGATCTACAGGGGTTCACTAATGAAAAACTGTTTTTT
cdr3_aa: CASSDLQGFTNEKLFF

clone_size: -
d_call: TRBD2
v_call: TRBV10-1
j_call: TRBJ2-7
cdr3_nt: TGCGCCAGCAGTGAGATAGACTTCCAAGCGGGAGTCAGCCACGAGCAGTACTTC
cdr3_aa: CASSEIDFQAGVSHEQYF

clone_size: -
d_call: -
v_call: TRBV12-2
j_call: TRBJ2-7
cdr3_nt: TGTGCAAGTCCCATCAGGGAGGTTAACTACGAGCAGTACTTC
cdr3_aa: CASPIREVNYEQYF

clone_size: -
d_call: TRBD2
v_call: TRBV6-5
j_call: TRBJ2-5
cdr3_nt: TGTGCCAGCAGTTATGAGACTAGCGGGGGCGAGACCCAGTACTTC
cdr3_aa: CASSYETSGGETQYF

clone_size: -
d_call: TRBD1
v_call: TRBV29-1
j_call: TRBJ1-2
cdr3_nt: TGCAGCGTACCTCCACCCCTATCCCGGACAGGGGACAACTATGGCTACACCTTC
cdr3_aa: CSVPPPLSRTGDNYGYTF

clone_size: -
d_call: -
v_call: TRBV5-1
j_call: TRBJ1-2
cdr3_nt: TGCGCCAGCAGCTTGGATTCGTCATCGGTCTATGGCTACACCTTC
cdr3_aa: CASSLDSSSVYGYTF

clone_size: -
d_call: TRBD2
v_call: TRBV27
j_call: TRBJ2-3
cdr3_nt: TGTGCCAGCAGCCCCCGACTAGCGGACACAGATACGCAGTATTTT
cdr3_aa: CASSPRLADTDTQYF

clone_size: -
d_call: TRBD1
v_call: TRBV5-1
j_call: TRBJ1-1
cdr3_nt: TGCGCCAGCAGTCAACAGGGGTCTGAAGCTTTCTTT
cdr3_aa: CASSQQGSEAFF

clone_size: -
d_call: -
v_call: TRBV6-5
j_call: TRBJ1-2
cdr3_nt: TGTGCCAGCAGCCCTGGTAACAGGGTAATAGGCTACACCTTC
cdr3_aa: CASSPGNRVIGYTF

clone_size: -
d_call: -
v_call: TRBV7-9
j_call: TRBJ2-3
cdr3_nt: TGTGCCAGCAGCGCCCGGACATTGAACCAAGATACGCAGTATTTT
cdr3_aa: CASSARTLNQDTQYF

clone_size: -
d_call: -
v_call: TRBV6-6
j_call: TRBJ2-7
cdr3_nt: TGTGCCAGCAGTTACTCCGTGTCCTTCCTTGAGCAGTACTTC
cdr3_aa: CASSYSVSFLEQYF